The TCR beta chain described here comes from a study of blood T cells in healthy people across ages. Study-wide results and limits: The diversity estimates, figures obtained from one million T cells, were considered underestimates. Strong correlation linked observed beta diversity and percent naive T cells.

This clonotype was seen at least ten times. The target antigen is unknown. The CDR3 sequence is 14 residues long. The germline gives CDR1 MNHEY, CDR2 SVGAGI. Trimming removed 7 bases from V and 4 bases from J, with 16 bases in between. Primers used in a second PCR of about 7 to 12 cycles were a sample-barcoded 5' primer and a J-beta primer mix. TCRdb redid the calling of the 5' RACE reads with MiXCR, one entry per CDR3 protein. The data contain around 650,000 distinct CDR3 sequences, approximately 29% of them seen just once; the ten biggest clones take up 15%. Healthy Caucasian individuals from Russia aged about 6 to 90 were enrolled as donors.

The sequence came from a woman aged 80 or older in good health. The chain is built from TRBV6-5 and TRBJ1-1; TRBD1 might be the D (6 bases). Sequenced: blood. The CDR3 loop reads CASTTGGQGTEAFF. The CDR3 nucleotides read TGTGCCAGCACCACGGGGGGGCAGGGCACTGAAGCTTTCTTT.